This T cell receptor beta chain derives from a study of blood T cell repertoires in COVID-19. At the level of the study: Samples of COVID-19 (acute and convalescent) were obtained from the United States, Italy and Spain. T cells, B-cell-depleted T cells, or PBMCs supplied cDNA or gDNA.

Measured with immunoSEQ multiplex PCR; TCRdb has only the in-frame clones, and not every one. Of about 77,000 clones in the sample, roughly 90% were seen once. The CDR3 extends over 15 amino acids. Trimming took off 6 bases at V and 0 bases at J, with 12 bases between the two ends. Germline assignment: CDR1 MNHEY and CDR2 SMNVEV (reference sequence). The sequenced sample consisted of peripheral blood. V is TRBV27 and J is TRBJ2-1; D perhaps matches TRBD1 (6 bases). This sequence was found in a woman at least 80 years old with active or convalescent COVID-19. CDR3 DNA: TGTGCCAGCAGCTGGGGGCTTAGCTCCTACAATGAGCAGTTCTTC. Amino acids: CASSWGLSSYNEQFF.